This T cell receptor beta chain was found in a study of monozygotic twins with inflammatory bowel disease. Study-wide results and caveats: For IBD, no single strong associated signal or clonotype was supported.

TCRdb reprocessed the 5' RACE reads and reports one entry per CDR3 protein, with no DNA. The ten top clones account for approximately 5.9%, within a sample of about 300,000 distinct CDR3 sequences. Details on this clonotype: Its antigen remains unknown.

This CDR3 spans 13 amino acids. Germline V gene data show CDR1 as SGDLS and CDR2 as YYNGEE. The chain carries TRBV9 and TRBJ2-4; TCRdb designates TRBD2, a call that cannot be tested without DNA. This sequence was found in a human donor with ulcerative colitis or Crohn's disease, or a healthy co-twin of an affected twin (not recorded which). Sequenced material: blood. CDR3 in amino acids: CASSPGTHSPLVF.